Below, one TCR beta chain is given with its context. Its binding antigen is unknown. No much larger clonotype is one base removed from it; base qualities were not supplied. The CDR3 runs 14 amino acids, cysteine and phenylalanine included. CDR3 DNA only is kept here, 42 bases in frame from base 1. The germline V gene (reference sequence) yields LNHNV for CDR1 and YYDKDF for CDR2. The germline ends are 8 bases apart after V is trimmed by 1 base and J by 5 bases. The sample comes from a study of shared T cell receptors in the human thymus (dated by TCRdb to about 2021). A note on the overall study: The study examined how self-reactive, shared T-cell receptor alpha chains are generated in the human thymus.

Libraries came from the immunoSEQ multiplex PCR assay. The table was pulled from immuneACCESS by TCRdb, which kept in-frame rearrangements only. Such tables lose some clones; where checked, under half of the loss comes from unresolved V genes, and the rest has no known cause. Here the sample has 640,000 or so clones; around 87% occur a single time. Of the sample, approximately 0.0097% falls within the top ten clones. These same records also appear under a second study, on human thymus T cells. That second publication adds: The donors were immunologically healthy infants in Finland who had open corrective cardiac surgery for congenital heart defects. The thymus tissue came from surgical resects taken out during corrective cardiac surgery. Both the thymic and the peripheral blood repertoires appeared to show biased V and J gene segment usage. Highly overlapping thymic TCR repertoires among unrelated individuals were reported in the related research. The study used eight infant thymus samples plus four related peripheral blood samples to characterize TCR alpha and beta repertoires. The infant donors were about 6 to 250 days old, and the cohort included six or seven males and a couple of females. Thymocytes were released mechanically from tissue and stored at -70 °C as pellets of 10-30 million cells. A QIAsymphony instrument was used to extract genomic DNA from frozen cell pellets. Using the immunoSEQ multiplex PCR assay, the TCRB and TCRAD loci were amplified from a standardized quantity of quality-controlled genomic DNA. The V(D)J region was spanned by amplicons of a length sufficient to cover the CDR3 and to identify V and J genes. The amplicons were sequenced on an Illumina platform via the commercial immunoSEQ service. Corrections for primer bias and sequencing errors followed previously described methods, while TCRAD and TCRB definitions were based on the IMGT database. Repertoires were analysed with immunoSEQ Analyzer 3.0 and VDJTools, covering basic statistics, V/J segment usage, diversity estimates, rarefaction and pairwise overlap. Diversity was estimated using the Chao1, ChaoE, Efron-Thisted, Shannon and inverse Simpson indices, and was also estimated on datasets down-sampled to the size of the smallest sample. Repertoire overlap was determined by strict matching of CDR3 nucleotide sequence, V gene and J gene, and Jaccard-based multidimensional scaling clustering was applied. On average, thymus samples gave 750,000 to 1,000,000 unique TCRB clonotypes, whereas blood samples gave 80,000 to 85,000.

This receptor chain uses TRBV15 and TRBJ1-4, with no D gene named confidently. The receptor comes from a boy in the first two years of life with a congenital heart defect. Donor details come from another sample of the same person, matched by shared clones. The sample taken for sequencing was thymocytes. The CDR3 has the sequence CATSRGRLNEKLFF. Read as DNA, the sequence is TGTGCCACCAGCAGAGGCAGGTTGAATGAAAAACTGTTTTTT.